The 3 T cell receptor beta chains in this list originate from one sample, sequenced in a study of T cell responses to AZD1222 COVID-19 vaccine. Data came from immunoSEQ multiplex PCR; TCRdb stores just in-frame clones and leaves some out. This table lists 150,000 or so clones. Sequencing was performed on peripheral blood. All receptors derive from an adult in good health.

The chain joins TRBV29-1 to TRBJ1-1; D gene uncertain. Germline loops: CDR1 SQVTM, CDR2 ANQGSEA. Trimming stripped 3 bases from V and 0 bases from J, with 17 bases between. This CDR3 comprises 16 residues. This CDR3 is CSVDWVPGQVNTEAFF. CDR3 sequence (DNA): TGCAGCGTTGATTGGGTTCCCGGGCAGGTGAACACTGAAGCTTTCTTT.

V and J are TRBV7-9 and TRBJ2-2, with D unclear. The ends were cut back, 5 bases at V and 4 bases at J, with 8 bases in the middle. Germline V gene lookup returns CDR1 SEHNR and CDR2 FQNEAQ (reference sequence). The length of the CDR3 is 13 residues. Here the CDR3 DNA reads TGTGCCAGCAGCGACCAATCCACCGGGGAGCTGTTTTTT. Its protein product is CASSDQSTGELFF. Based on the CDR3 plus reference TRBV7-9 and TRBJ2-2, the full variable domain is DTGVSQNPRHKITKRGQNVTFRCDPISEHNRLYWYRQTLGQGPEFLTYFQNEAQLEKSRLLSDRFSAERPKGSFSTLEIQRTEQGDSAMYLCASSDQSTGELFFGEGSRLTVL.

The V gene is TRBV19, the J gene TRBJ2-1, with 7 bases matching TRBD1. V was pared by 7 bases and J by 8 bases, with 5 bases of the junction left unmatched. Germline loops: CDR1 LNHDA, CDR2 SQIVND (reference sequence). The CDR3 runs 12 residues. This CDR3 is CASKPQGHEQFF. The CDR3 bases are TGTGCCAGTAAGCCACAGGGGCATGAGCAGTTCTTC.